These 15 T cell receptor beta chains originate from one sample sequenced in a study of blood T cell repertoires in COVID-19. The protocol was immunoSEQ multiplex PCR, while the TCRdb copy is restricted to in-frame clones and leaves out a portion. The sample has about 330,000 clones; approximately 90% are singletons. The sequencing sample was made of peripheral blood. Receptor source: a woman in her forties or fifties with active or convalescent COVID-19.

The chain has TRBV16 and TRBJ1-4; D is unclear. V was cut by 0 bases and J by 3 bases, with 8 bases left in between. Germline lookup yields CDR1 KGHSY and CDR2 FQNENV. The CDR3 covers 15 residues. In nucleotides, the CDR3 is TGTGCCAGCAGCCAATCAGGGAGGGCTAATGAAAAACTGTTTTTT. It codes for CASSQSGRANEKLFF. Together with reference TRBV16 and TRBJ1-4, the CDR3 gives the full variable domain: GEEVAQTPKHLVRGEGQKAKLYCAPIKGHSYVFWYQQVLKNEFKFLISFQNENVFDETGMPKERFSAKCLPNSPCSLEIQATKLEDSAVYFCASSQSGRANEKLFFGSGTQLSVL.

J is TRBJ2-2 and V is TRBV4-3; 10 bases align to TRBD1. CDR1 and CDR2 (germline): LGHNA, YSLEER. The CDR3 is made up of 17 amino acids. The ends lost 3 bases at V and 7 bases at J; junction bases unmatched: 11. CDR3 nucleotides: TGCGCCAGCAGCCAGGCGACAGGGGGCGCTTTAGGCGGGGAGCTGTTTTTT. Encoded protein: CASSQATGGALGGELFF.

In DNA form, the CDR3 reads TGTGCCATAGGGGGGGATCTCATGAACACTGAAGCTTTCTTT. Its protein product is CAIGGDLMNTEAFF. The chain couples TRBV7-9 to TRBJ1-1; TRBD1 might be the D (6 bases). Trimming cost V 10 bases and J 0 bases, with 15 bases left between them. CDR1 is SEHNR and CDR2 is FQNEAQ in the germline V gene (reference sequence). CDR3 length: 14 amino acids.

The V call is TRBV18, the J call TRBJ1-1; D ambiguous. Trimming took off 3 bases at V and 1 base at J, with 9 bases between the two ends. The CDR3 runs to 14 residues. CDR1 is KGHSH, CDR2 LQKENI, per germline. CDR3 loop: CASSPSQKNTEAFF. The DNA of the CDR3 is TGTGCCAGCTCACCGTCGCAGAAGAACACTGAAGCTTTCTTT.

The chain employs TRBV5-1 and TRBJ1-4; D possibly corresponds to TRBD1 (6 bases). The V gene's germline CDR1 is SGHRS and CDR2 YFSETQ. CDR3 length: 16 residues. V shed 4 bases and J shed 0 bases, with 13 bases lying between them. For the CDR3, the DNA is TGCGCCAGCAGCCGGGGACAACCATCAACTAATGAAAAACTGTTTTTT. Protein sequence: CASSRGQPSTNEKLFF.

The V and J genes are TRBV18 and TRBJ2-7; tentative D call: TRBD1 (6 bases). The CDR3 loop spans 15 amino acids. The ends were cut back, 6 bases at V and 2 bases at J, with 17 bases in the middle. The germline V gene encodes CDR1 KGHSH and CDR2 LQKENI. The CDR3 spells CASSGQQGATYEQYF. CDR3 nucleotides: TGTGCCAGCTCGGGCCAACAGGGAGCCACCTACGAGCAGTACTTC.

The rearrangement uses TRBV6-5 and TRBJ2-2; the D is unclear. Germline V gene lookup returns CDR1 MNHEY and CDR2 SVGAGI. The V end lost 3 bases, the J end lost 3 bases, and 14 bases lay between the germline ends. This CDR3 has 16 amino acids. The CDR3: CASSYWQALHTGELFF. CDR3 bases: TGTGCCAGCAGTTATTGGCAGGCCCTCCACACCGGGGAGCTGTTTTTT.

V gene TRBV7-9 combines with J gene TRBJ2-7, with 12 positions matching TRBD2. V was pared by 4 bases and J by 4 bases, with 5 bases of the junction left unmatched. The CDR3 spans 15 residues. Germline lookup yields CDR1 SEHNR and CDR2 FQNEAQ (reference sequence). Here the CDR3 DNA reads TGTGCCAGCAGCTCGCGGACTAGCGGGGAATACGAGCAGTACTTC. It encodes CASSSRTSGEYEQYF.

The V gene is TRBV7-2, the J gene TRBJ2-7, with 7 nucleotides matching TRBD1. The CDR3 consists of 18 residues. The junction had 16 bases not matched to a gene; V was cut back by 5 bases and J by 0 bases. Germline lookup yields CDR1 SGHTA and CDR2 FQGNSA. The CDR3 DNA reads as TGTGCCAGCAGCCCCTTACGACAGGGTATTGGGCGCTCCTACGAGCAGTACTTC. Its protein product is CASSPLRQGIGRSYEQYF.

The chain carries TRBV5-5 and TRBJ1-3, with no clear D. Trimming stripped 4 bases from V and 0 bases from J, with 8 bases between. Germline V gene data show CDR1 as SGHKS and CDR2 as YYEKEE (reference sequence). CDR3 size: 14 residues. CDR3 bases: TGTGCCAGCAGCGCCAGTGGCTCTGGAAACACCATATATTTT. Amino acid sequence: CASSASGSGNTIYF.

The V call is TRBV7-8, the J call TRBJ1-3; the D gene is possibly TRBD1 (5 bases). Between the trimmed V and J ends, which lost 1 base and 2 bases, there was a span of 12 bases. Germline V gene sequence: CDR1 SGHVS, CDR2 FQNEAQ. The CDR3 totals 16 residues. The CDR3 sequence is CASSLGGGITGNTIYF. The CDR3 bases are TGTGCCAGCAGCTTAGGGGGGGGGATTACTGGAAACACCATATATTTT.

The V call is TRBV6-5, the J call TRBJ2-7; D perhaps matches TRBD2 (6 bases). V lost 5 bases and J 2 bases, leaving 16 bases between the germline ends. This CDR3 spans 15 amino acids. Germline CDR1 and CDR2: MNHEY and SVGAGI. The CDR3 coding sequence is TGTGCCAGCAGTCCGACTGGGGGGAATACCTACGAGCAGTACTTC. It is translated as CASSPTGGNTYEQYF.

V and J are TRBV10-2 and TRBJ2-7; 14 bases are shared with TRBD2. The CDR3 sequence is 16 residues long. Germline assignment: CDR1 WSHSY and CDR2 SAAADI. V lost 4 bases to trimming and J lost 6 bases; unmatched junction nucleotides: 8. Written as DNA, the CDR3 is TGCGCCAGCAGTGGGACTAGCGGGGGGATTCCCTCCGAGCAGTACTTC. It encodes CASSGTSGGIPSEQYF.

The V gene is TRBV7-9, the J gene TRBJ1-2, with TRBD1 as a possible D gene (5 bases). The germline V and J ends were trimmed by 4 bases and 8 bases, with 29 bases remaining between them. The CDR3 spans 18 residues. CDR1 SEHNR and CDR2 FQNEAQ come from the germline V gene (reference sequence). In DNA form, the CDR3 reads TGTGCCAGCAGCTCCTCGGATAAGTCCCTCCCGACAGAACGGGGCTACACCTTC. Its translation is CASSSSDKSLPTERGYTF.

J is TRBJ2-1 and V is TRBV5-1; 9 bases match TRBD2. J lost 0 bases, V lost 2 bases, and 0 bases had no gene match. The length of the CDR3 is 15 residues. CDR1 and CDR2 from the germline V gene are SGHRS and YFSETQ. In nucleotides, the CDR3 is TGCGCCAGCAGCTTTAGCGGGAGCTCCTACAATGAGCAGTTCTTC. It yields the protein CASSFSGSSYNEQFF.